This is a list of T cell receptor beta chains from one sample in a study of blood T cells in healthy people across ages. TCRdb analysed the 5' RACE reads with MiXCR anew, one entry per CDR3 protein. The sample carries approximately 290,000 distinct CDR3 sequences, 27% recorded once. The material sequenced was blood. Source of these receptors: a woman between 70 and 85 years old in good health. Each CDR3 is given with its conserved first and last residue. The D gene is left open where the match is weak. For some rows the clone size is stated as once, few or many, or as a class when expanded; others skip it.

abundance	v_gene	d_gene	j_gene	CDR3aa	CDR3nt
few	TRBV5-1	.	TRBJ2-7	CASSLDRHTRDF	TGCGCCAGCAGCTTGGACAGGCACACTCGGGACTTC
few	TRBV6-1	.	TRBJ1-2	CTSGQGHYGYTF	TGTACCAGCGGCCAGGGACATTATGGCTACACCTTC
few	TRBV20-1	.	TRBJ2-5	CSARDPYQETQYF	TGCAGTGCTAGAGATCCGTACCAAGAAACCCAGTACTTC
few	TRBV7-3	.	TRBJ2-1	CASSSGQSLSYEQFF	TGTGCCAGCAGCTCTGGACAGAGCCTGAGCTATGAGCAGTTCTTC
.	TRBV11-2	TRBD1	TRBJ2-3	CAGQGGSTDTQYF	TGTGCCGGACAGGGCGGGAGCACAGATACGCAGTATTTT
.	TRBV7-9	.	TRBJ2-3	CASSHQTLTTDTQYF	TGTGCCAGCAGCCACCAAACATTAACCACAGATACGCAGTATTTT
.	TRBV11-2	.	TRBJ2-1	CASSLGDIPNNEQFF	TGTGCCAGCAGCTTAGGCGACATCCCTAACAATGAGCAGTTCTTC
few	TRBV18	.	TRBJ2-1	CASSPPLVGEQFF	TGTGCCAGCTCACCACCACTAGTCGGTGAGCAGTTCTTC
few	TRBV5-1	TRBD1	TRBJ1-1	CASSPVPGQGRNTEAFF	TGCGCCAGCAGCCCTGTCCCGGGACAGGGTCGGAACACTGAAGCTTTCTTT
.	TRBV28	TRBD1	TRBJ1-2	CASRLKPGGNGYTF	TGTGCCAGCCGTTTGAAGCCAGGGGGAAATGGCTACACCTTC
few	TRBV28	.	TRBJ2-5	CASSLSGRSQYF	TGTGCCAGCAGTTTATCTGGGCGGTCCCAGTACTTC
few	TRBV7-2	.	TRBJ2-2	CASSLGVGNTGELFF	TGTGCCAGCAGCTTAGGGGTCGGAAACACCGGGGAGCTGTTTTTT
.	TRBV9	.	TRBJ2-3	CASDPAGAPDTQYF	TGTGCCAGCGACCCCGCGGGGGCTCCAGATACGCAGTATTTT
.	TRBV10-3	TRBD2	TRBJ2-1	CAISDTSGPGNEQFF	TGTGCCATCAGTGACACTAGCGGCCCTGGGAATGAGCAGTTCTTC
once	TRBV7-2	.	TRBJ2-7	CASTFPSIAEPYEQYF	TGTGCCAGCACCTTCCCATCCATAGCGGAGCCATACGAGCAGTACTTC
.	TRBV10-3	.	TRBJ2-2	CATGDTNTGELFF	TGTGCCACCGGGGACACGAACACCGGGGAGCTGTTTTTT
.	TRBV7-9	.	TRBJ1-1	CATPGVSTEAFF	TGTGCCACTCCGGGCGTGAGCACTGAAGCTTTCTTT
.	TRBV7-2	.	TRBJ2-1	CASSPSPDEQFF	TGTGCCAGCAGCCCTAGTCCGGATGAGCAGTTCTTC
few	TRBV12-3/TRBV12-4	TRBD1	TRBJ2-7	CASSTPGQGHEQYF	TGTGCCAGCAGCACACCGGGACAGGGACACGAGCAGTACTTC
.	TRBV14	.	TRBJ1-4	CASSQDLREKLFF	TGTGCCAGCAGCCAAGATCTAAGGGAAAAACTGTTTTTT
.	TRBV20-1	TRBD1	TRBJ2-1	CSARGQGVGFEQFF	TGCAGTGCTAGGGGGCAGGGGGTAGGGTTTGAGCAGTTCTTC
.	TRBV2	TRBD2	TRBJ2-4	CTSREGLAKNIQYF	TGTACCAGCAGGGAGGGCTTGGCCAAAAACATTCAGTACTTC
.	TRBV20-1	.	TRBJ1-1	CSARRTGVLLEAFF	TGCAGTGCTAGGCGGACTGGAGTTCTGCTTGAAGCTTTCTTT
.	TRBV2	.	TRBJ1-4	CAGSRPGWQAELFF	TGTGCCGGCAGCCGCCCCGGATGGCAGGCAGAACTGTTTTTT
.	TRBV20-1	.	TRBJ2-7	CSARTGHRHEQYF	TGCAGTGCTAGGACAGGCCATCGCCACGAGCAGTACTTC
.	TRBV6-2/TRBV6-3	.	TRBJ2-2	CASNVGGATGELFF	TGTGCCAGCAATGTAGGCGGGGCCACCGGGGAGCTGTTTTTT
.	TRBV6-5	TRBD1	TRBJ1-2	CASSPTGGNNYGYTF	TGTGCCAGCAGTCCGACAGGGGGTAATAACTATGGCTACACCTTC
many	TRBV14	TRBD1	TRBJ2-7	CASSQRQGVGEQYF	TGTGCCAGCAGCCAAAGGCAGGGGGTCGGCGAGCAGTACTTC
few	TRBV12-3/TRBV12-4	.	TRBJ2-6	CASSLWGAGANVLTF	TGTGCCAGCAGTTTATGGGGAGCTGGGGCCAACGTCCTGACTTTC
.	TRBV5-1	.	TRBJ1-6	CASSSQASSYNSPLHF	TGCGCCAGCAGCTCGCAGGCAAGCTCCTATAATTCACCCCTCCACTTT
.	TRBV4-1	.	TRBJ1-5	CASSQEGFGNQPQHF	TGCGCCAGCAGCCAAGAGGGATTTGGAAATCAGCCCCAGCATTTT
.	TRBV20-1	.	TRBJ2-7	CSASEGPYEQYF	TGCAGTGCTAGTGAGGGGCCCTACGAGCAGTACTTC
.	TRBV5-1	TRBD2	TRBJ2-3	CASSLQTSGRGADTQYF	TGCGCCAGCAGCTTACAGACGAGCGGGAGGGGTGCAGATACGCAGTATTTT
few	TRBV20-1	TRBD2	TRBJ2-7	CSARDSGRVYEQYF	TGCAGTGCTAGAGATAGCGGGAGGGTCTACGAGCAGTACTTC
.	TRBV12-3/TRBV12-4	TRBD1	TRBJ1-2	CASNPGRGRGDYGYTF	TGTGCCAGCAACCCGGGGAGGGGGCGCGGGGACTATGGCTACACCTTC
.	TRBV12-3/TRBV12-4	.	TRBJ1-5	CASSLTGGRNQPQHF	TGTGCCAGCAGCCTAACGGGGGGCCGCAATCAGCCCCAGCATTTT
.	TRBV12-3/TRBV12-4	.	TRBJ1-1	CASSRSIGAFF	TGTGCCAGCAGTCGTTCCATTGGCGCTTTCTTT
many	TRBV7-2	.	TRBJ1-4	CASSLVGTATNEKLFF	TGTGCCAGCAGCTTAGTTGGTACTGCAACTAATGAAAAACTGTTTTTT
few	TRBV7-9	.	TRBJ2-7	CASSPPGDYEQYF	TGTGCCAGCAGTCCACCGGGGGACTACGAGCAGTACTTC